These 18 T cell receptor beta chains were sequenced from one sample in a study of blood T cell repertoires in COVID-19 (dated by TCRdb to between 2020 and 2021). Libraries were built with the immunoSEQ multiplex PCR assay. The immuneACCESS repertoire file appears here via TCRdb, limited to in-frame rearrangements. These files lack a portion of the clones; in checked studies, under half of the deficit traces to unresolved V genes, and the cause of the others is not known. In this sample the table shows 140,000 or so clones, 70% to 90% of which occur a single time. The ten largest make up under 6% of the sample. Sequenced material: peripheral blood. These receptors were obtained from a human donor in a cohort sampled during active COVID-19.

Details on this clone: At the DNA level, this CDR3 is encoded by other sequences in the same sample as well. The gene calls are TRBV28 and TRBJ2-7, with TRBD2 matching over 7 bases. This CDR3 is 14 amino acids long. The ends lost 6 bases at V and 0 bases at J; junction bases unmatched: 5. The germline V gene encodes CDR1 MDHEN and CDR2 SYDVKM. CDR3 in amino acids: CASSPGGSSYEQYF. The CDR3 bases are TGTGCCAGCAGCCCCGGCGGGAGCTCCTACGAGCAGTACTTC.

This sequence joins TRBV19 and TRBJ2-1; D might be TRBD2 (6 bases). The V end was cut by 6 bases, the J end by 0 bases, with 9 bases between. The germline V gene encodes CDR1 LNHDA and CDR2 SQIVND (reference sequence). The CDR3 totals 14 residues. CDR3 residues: CASRTGSSYNEQFF. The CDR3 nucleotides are TGTGCCAGTAGGACCGGGAGCTCCTACAATGAGCAGTTCTTC.

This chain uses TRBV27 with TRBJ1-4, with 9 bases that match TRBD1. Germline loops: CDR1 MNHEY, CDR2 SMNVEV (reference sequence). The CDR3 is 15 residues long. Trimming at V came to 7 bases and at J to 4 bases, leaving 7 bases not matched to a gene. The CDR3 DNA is TGTGCCAGCACTACAGGGGGCCTCGGTAATGAAAAACTGTTTTTT. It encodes CASTTGGLGNEKLFF.

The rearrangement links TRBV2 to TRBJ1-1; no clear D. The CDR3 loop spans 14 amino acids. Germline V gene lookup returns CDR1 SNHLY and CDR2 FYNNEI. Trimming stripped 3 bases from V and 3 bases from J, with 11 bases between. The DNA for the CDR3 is TGTGCCAGCAGTGACGACGTTCAGGACACTGAAGCTTTCTTT. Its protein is CASSDDVQDTEAFF.

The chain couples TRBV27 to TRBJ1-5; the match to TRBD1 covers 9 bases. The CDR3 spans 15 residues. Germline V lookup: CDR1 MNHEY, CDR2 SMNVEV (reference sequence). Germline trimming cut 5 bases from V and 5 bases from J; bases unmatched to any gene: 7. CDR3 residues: CASSPGQGPYQPQHF. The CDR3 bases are TGTGCCAGCAGTCCCGGACAGGGGCCATATCAGCCCCAGCATTTT.

CDR3 region: CASSLRDGEKLFF. As DNA, the CDR3 is TGCGCCAGCAGCTTACGGGATGGTGAAAAACTGTTTTTT. The chain employs TRBV5-1 and TRBJ1-4; no firm D call. Trimming cost V 2 bases and J 7 bases, with 9 bases left between them. Per germline, CDR1 SGHRS and CDR2 YFSETQ. CDR3 length: 13 residues. The whole variable domain, remainder taken from reference TRBV5-1 and TRBJ1-4, is KAGVTQTPRYLIKTRGQQVTLSCSPISGHRSVSWYQQTPGQGLQFLFEYFSETQRNKGNFPGRFSGRQFSNSRSEMNVSTLELGDSALYLCASSLRDGEKLFFGSGTQLSVL.

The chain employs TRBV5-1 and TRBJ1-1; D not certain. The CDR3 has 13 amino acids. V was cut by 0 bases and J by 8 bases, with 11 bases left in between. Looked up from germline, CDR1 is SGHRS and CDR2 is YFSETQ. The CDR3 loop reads CASSLVLGGEAFF. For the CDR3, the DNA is TGCGCCAGCAGCTTGGTTCTCGGAGGGGAAGCTTTCTTT.

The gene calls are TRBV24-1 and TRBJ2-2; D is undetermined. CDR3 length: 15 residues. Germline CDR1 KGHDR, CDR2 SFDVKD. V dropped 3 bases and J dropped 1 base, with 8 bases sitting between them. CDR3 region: CATSDPFGNTGELFF. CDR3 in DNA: TGTGCCACCAGTGATCCCTTCGGGAACACCGGGGAGCTGTTTTTT.

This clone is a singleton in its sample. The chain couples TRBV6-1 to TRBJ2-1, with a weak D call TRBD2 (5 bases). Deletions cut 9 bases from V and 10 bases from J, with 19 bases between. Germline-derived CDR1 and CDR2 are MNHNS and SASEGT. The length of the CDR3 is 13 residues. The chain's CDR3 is CASRDSGIGEQFF. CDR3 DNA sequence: TGTGCCAGTCGGGATTCGGGGATTGGCGAGCAGTTCTTC.

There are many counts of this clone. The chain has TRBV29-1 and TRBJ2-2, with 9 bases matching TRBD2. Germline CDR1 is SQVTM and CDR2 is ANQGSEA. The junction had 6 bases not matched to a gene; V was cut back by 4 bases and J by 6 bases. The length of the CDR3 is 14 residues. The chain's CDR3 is CSVGVAGDAGELFF. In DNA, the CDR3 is TGCAGCGTTGGAGTAGCGGGAGATGCCGGGGAGCTGTTTTTT.

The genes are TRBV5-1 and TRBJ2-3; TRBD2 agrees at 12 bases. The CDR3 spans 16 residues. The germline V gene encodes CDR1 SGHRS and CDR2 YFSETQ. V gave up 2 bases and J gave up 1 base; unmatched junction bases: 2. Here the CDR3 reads CASSFRLAGGTDTQYF. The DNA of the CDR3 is TGCGCCAGCAGCTTCAGACTAGCGGGGGGCACAGATACGCAGTATTTT.

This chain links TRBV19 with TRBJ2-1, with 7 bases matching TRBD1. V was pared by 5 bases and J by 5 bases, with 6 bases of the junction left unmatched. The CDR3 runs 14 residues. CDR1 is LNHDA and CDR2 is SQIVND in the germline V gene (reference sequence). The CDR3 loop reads CASSFGQANNEQFF. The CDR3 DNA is TGTGCCAGTAGTTTCGGACAGGCCAACAATGAGCAGTTCTTC.

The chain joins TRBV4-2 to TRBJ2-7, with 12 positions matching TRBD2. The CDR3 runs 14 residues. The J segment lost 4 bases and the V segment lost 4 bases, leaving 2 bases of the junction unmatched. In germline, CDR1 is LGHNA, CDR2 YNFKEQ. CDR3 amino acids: CASSPGLAGYEQYF. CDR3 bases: TGTGCCAGCAGCCCGGGACTAGCGGGTTACGAGCAGTACTTC.

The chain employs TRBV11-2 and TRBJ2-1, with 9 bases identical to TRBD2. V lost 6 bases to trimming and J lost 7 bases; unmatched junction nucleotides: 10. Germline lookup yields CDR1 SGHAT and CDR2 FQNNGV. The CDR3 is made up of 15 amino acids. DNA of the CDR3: TGTGCCAGCAGTTCCGGCGGGAGGGCCAGAAATGAGCAGTTCTTC. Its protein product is CASSSGGRARNEQFF. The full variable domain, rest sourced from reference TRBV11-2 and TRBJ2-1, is EAGVAQSPRYKIIEKRQSVAFWCNPISGHATLYWYQQILGQGPKLLIQFQNNGVVDDSQLPKDRFSAERLKGVDSTLKIQPAKLEDSAVYLCASSSGGRARNEQFFGPGTRLTVL.

The CDR3 coding sequence is TGTGCCTCGGTAGCGGGAGGGCAGTCTTATGAGCAGTTCTTC. Residues: CASVAGGQSYEQFF. V usage is TRBV7-2 and J usage is TRBJ2-1, with TRBD2 matching 11 bases. V lost 11 bases, J lost 8 bases, and 11 bases stayed unmatched. This CDR3 has 14 residues. In germline, CDR1 is SGHTA, CDR2 FQGNSA. The full variable domain, its missing parts supplied by reference TRBV7-2 and TRBJ2-1, is GAGVSQSPSNKVTEKGKDVELRCDPISGHTALYWYRQSLGQGLEFLIYFQGNSAPDKSGLPSDRFSAERTGGSVSTLTIQRTQQEDSAVYLCASVAGGQSYEQFFGPGTRLTVL.

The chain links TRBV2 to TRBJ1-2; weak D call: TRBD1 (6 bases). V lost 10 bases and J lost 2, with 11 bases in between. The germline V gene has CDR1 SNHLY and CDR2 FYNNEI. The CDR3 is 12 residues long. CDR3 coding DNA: TGTGCCATTAGACAGGAGAACTATGGCTACACCTTC. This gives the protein CAIRQENYGYTF.

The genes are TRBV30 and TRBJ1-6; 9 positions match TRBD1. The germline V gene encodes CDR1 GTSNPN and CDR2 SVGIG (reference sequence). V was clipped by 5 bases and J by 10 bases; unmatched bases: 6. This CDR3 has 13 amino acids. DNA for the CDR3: TGTGCCTGGGCCGGGACAGGGTGGTCACCCCTCCACTTT. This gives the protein CAWAGTGWSPLHF.

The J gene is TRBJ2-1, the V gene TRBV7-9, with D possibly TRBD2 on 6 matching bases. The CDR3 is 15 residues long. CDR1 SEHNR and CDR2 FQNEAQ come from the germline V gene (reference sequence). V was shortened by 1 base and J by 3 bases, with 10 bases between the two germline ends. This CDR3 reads CASSLGQGGYNEQFF. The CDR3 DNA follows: TGTGCCAGCAGCTTAGGCCAGGGAGGCTACAATGAGCAGTTCTTC.